Listed here are 21 T cell receptor beta chains from one sample, sequenced in a study of cytomegalovirus exposure and HLA in healthy donors (TCRdb year 2017). Libraries were made using the immunoSEQ multiplex PCR assay. TCRdb re-hosts the immuneACCESS table, in-frame sequences only. Its copies lack some clones; in the studies checked, an unresolved V gene accounts for under half of them, and the cause for the rest is not known. The sample profile shows about 250,000 clones; roughly 87% of them were found once. The top ten clonotypes cover about 12% of the sample. The sample was PBMCs. These receptors were obtained from a man aged 18 to 29 in good health and CMV-seropositive.

The CDR3 DNA sequence: TGCGCCAGCAGCTTCACAGGAACAGCTAACTATGGCTACACCTTC. Its protein product is CASSFTGTANYGYTF. The chain uses TRBV5-1 and TRBJ1-2, with D perhaps matching TRBD1 (5 bases). The V end lost 2 bases, the J end lost 0 bases, and 11 bases lay between the germline ends. The CDR3 runs 15 residues. CDR1 and CDR2 (germline): SGHRS, YFSETQ.

The V call is TRBV29-1, the J call TRBJ2-1, with 10 bases that match TRBD2. V shed 6 bases and J 0 bases; nucleotides not matched to a gene: 8. The CDR3 is made up of 16 amino acids. Germline V gene lookup returns CDR1 SQVTM and CDR2 ANQGSEA. CDR3 region: CSVGTSADHSYNEQFF. CDR3 DNA sequence: TGCAGCGTGGGGACTAGCGCGGACCACTCCTACAATGAGCAGTTCTTC.

This clone was seen just once. The V and J genes are TRBV5-1 and TRBJ2-1; D may be TRBD1 or TRBD2 (6 bases each). Trimming left V 0 bases short and J 9 bases short, with 22 bases between. The germline V gene encodes CDR1 SGHRS and CDR2 YFSETQ. CDR3 length equals 17 residues. The CDR3 region has the DNA TGCGCCAGCAGCTTGGTCGTACAGGCCGGGGGCATGAGTGAGCAGTTCTTC. Translation: CASSLVVQAGGMSEQFF.

The chain employs TRBV5-1 and TRBJ2-3; no firm D call. The CDR3 is made up of 14 amino acids. Germline V CDR1 and CDR2: SGHRS, YFSETQ. Trimming left V 5 bases short and J 0 bases short, with 10 bases between. The CDR3 nucleotides read TGCGCCAGCAGAATGGCGAGGAGCACAGATACGCAGTATTTT. This translates into CASRMARSTDTQYF.

This chain uses TRBV6-6 with TRBJ2-7; 8 bases align to TRBD1. This CDR3 region has 13 residues. The V gene end was trimmed by 5 bases and the J gene end by 4 bases; junction bases not matched to a gene: 4. The germline gives CDR1 MNHNY, CDR2 SVGAGI (reference sequence). CDR3 DNA sequence: TGTGCCAGCAGTCCGGGACAGGAGTACGAGCAGTACTTC. Translating gives CASSPGQEYEQYF.

The chain uses TRBV4-3 and TRBJ1-5; weak D call: TRBD1 (5 bases). V was clipped by 0 bases and J by 5 bases, with 8 bases between them. The CDR3 totals 14 residues. CDR1 and CDR2 from the germline V gene are LGHNA and YSLEER. CDR3 in amino acids: CASSQDRGDQPQHF. DNA for the CDR3: TGCGCCAGCAGCCAAGATCGGGGGGATCAGCCCCAGCATTTT.

The table lists this clone with a count of one. The gene calls are TRBV6-1 and TRBJ1-4; 9 bases are a match to TRBD1. This CDR3 has 14 residues. V trimming: 7 bases; J trimming: 7 bases; junction bases outside the gene matches: 7. Germline V gene sequence: CDR1 MNHNS, CDR2 SASEGT. The CDR3 loop reads CASNPGQGFEKLFF. For the CDR3, the DNA is TGTGCCAGCAATCCGGGACAGGGTTTTGAAAAACTGTTTTTT.

The V gene is TRBV2, the J gene TRBJ1-1; 8 bases fit TRBD1. Germline V gene sequence: CDR1 SNHLY, CDR2 FYNNEI. The CDR3 length is 14 residues. Unmatched junction bases numbered 3, after V lost 4 bases and J lost 2 bases. CDR3 sequence (DNA): TGTGCCAGCAGTGTAGGACAGGGCAACACTGAAGCTTTCTTT. Protein product: CASSVGQGNTEAFF.

The chain has TRBV15 and TRBJ2-2, with 10 bases identical to TRBD1. Germline V lookup: CDR1 LNHNV, CDR2 YYDKDF (reference sequence). V trimming: 6 bases; J trimming: 2 bases; junction bases outside the gene matches: 6. This CDR3 has 16 residues. The CDR3 coding sequence is TGTGCCACCAGTTTGACAGGGGGCTTCAACACCGGGGAGCTGTTTTTT. Protein: CATSLTGGFNTGELFF.

This chain connects TRBV6-5 to TRBJ2-1; 14 bases are a match to TRBD2. V was pared by 5 bases and J by 8 bases, with 2 bases of the junction left unmatched. The length of the CDR3 is 14 residues. The germline gives CDR1 MNHEY, CDR2 SVGAGI. The DNA of the CDR3 is TGTGCCAGCAGTGGGACTAGCGGGAGTGATGAGCAGTTCTTC. This sequence encodes CASSGTSGSDEQFF.

This chain uses TRBV6-5 with TRBJ2-7; either TRBD1 or TRBD2 may fit D (5 bases each). This CDR3 region has 14 residues. Germline CDR1 MNHEY, CDR2 SVGAGI. The V end was cut by 6 bases, the J end by 5 bases, with 17 bases between. CDR3 DNA: TGTGCCAGCAGAGAAAGGGGAAGGCGGGACGAGCAGTACTTC. As protein: CASRERGRRDEQYF.

With respect to this clone: Given the absence of the conserved phenylalanine or tryptophan at the CDR3 end, a read error is likely. The limits of the CDR3 on the DNA are not certain, so only TCRdb's listed CDR3 is given. The chain carries TRBV21-1 and TRBJ1-1; the D call in the table, TRBD1, was not verified against the DNA. TRBV21-1 has pseudogene status. Inclusive of both ends, the CDR3 amounts to 9 amino acids. The CDR3 protein is CASSHRDYG.

The rearrangement uses TRBV2 and TRBJ2-5; perhaps TRBD1 as D (5 bases). The length of the CDR3 is 15 residues. Germline lookup yields CDR1 SNHLY and CDR2 FYNNEI. V shed 7 bases and J shed 6 bases, with 21 bases lying between them. CDR3 protein: CASNQPGHRKKTQYF. The CDR3 coding sequence is TGTGCCAGCAACCAACCCGGACATCGGAAGAAGACCCAGTACTTC.

This chain connects TRBV6-6 to TRBJ1-3; 7 bases are shared with TRBD1. V lost 5 bases to trimming and J lost 0 bases; unmatched junction nucleotides: 4. Germline V lookup: CDR1 MNHNY, CDR2 SVGAGI (reference sequence). There are 15 residues in the CDR3. The CDR3 reads CASSPRDSSGNTIYF. The DNA of the CDR3 is TGTGCCAGCAGTCCGCGGGACAGCTCTGGAAACACCATATATTTT.

The chain links TRBV5-4 to TRBJ2-7, with D possibly called TRBD1 or TRBD2 (6 bases each). This CDR3 is built from 15 residues. Germline CDR1 is SGHNT and CDR2 is YYREEE (reference sequence). The germline V and J ends were trimmed by 0 bases and 5 bases, with 15 bases remaining between them. CDR3 nucleotides: TGTGCCAGCAGCTTGGTTCGGGGGCGAGGAGACGAGCAGTACTTC. This translates into CASSLVRGRGDEQYF.

This chain uses TRBV6-6 with TRBJ1-2; no clear D. Trimming left V 0 bases short and J 8 bases short, with 19 bases between. The CDR3 is made up of 16 amino acids. CDR1 is MNHNY and CDR2 is SVGAGI in the germline V gene (reference sequence). This chain's CDR3 is CASSYSPPLDLEGYTF. As DNA, the CDR3 is TGTGCCAGCAGTTACTCCCCTCCCCTAGACCTGGAGGGCTACACCTTC.

This clone has a count of ten or more. The chain couples TRBV29-1 to TRBJ2-7; D might be TRBD1 (6 bases). This CDR3 region has 14 residues. Germline-derived CDR1 and CDR2 are SQVTM and ANQGSEA. Trimming removed 0 bases at V and 6 bases at J, with 15 bases between. In nucleotides, the CDR3 is TGCAGCGTTGAAGATTTAGGGGGACGAGGCGAGCAGTACTTC. Translating gives CSVEDLGGRGEQYF.

The J gene is TRBJ1-5, the V gene TRBV2; no clear D gene. Trimming left V 4 bases short and J 3 bases short, with 10 bases between. The germline gives CDR1 SNHLY, CDR2 FYNNEI. The CDR3 spans 14 residues. The CDR3 DNA reads as TGTGCCAGCAGTGGCGGCGGACCCAATCAGCCCCAGCATTTT. Its translation is CASSGGGPNQPQHF.

The chain is built from TRBV13 and TRBJ2-7; tentative D call: TRBD1 (5 bases). V lost 0 bases to trimming and J lost 6 bases, with 9 bases between them. The CDR3 sequence is 13 residues long. The germline CDR1 and CDR2 sequences are PRHDT and FYEKMQ (reference sequence). For the CDR3, the DNA is TGTGCCAGCAGCTTAGGCAGGGCCCCCGAGCAGTACTTC. Encoded protein: CASSLGRAPEQYF.

This sequence joins TRBV29-1 and TRBJ2-1; D is uncertain. This CDR3 contains 10 residues. CDR1 SQVTM and CDR2 ANQGSEA come from the germline V gene. Trimming removed 6 bases at V and 9 bases at J, with 9 bases between. The CDR3 reads CSVWDLEQFF. In DNA form, the CDR3 reads TGCAGCGTCTGGGATCTTGAGCAGTTCTTC.

V gene TRBV7-2 combines with J gene TRBJ1-5; D is perhaps TRBD1 (6 bases). The CDR3 contains 15 residues. Trimming pared 4 bases from V and 7 bases from J, leaving 17 bases between. In germline, CDR1 is SGHTA, CDR2 FQGNSA. CDR3 DNA sequence: TGTGCCAGCAGCTCAGTACAGGGAGGAGGCCAGCCCCAGCATTTT. This codes for CASSSVQGGGQPQHF.